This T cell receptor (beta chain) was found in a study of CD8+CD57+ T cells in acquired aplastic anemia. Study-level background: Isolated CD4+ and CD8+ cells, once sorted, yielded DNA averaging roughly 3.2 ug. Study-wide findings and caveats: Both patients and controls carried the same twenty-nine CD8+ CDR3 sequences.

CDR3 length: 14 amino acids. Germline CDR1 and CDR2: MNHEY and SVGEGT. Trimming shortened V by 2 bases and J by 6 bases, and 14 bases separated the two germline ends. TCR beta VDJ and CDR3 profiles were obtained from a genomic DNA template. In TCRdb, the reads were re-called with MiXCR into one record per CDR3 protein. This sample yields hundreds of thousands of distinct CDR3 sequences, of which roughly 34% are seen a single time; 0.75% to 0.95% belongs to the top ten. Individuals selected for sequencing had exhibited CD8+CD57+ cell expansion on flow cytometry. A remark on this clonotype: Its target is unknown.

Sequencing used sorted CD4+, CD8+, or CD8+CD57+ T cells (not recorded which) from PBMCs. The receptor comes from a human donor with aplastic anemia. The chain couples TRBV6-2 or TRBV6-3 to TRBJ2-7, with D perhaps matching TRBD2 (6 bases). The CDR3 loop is CASSYGTPPGEQYF. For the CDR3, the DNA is TGTGCCAGCAGTTACGGGACTCCCCCTGGCGAGCAGTACTTC.